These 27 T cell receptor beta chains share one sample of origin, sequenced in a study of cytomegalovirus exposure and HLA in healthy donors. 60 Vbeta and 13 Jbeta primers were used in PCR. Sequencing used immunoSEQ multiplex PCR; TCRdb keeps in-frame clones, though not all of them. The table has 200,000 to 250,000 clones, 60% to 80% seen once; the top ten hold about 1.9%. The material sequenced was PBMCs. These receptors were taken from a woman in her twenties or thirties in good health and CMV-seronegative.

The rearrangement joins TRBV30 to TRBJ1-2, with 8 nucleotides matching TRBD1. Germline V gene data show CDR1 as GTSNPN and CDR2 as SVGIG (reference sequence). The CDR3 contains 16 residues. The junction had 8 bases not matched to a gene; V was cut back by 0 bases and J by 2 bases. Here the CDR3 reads CAWSVLPGGRNYGYTF. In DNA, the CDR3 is TGTGCCTGGAGTGTACTCCCAGGGGGCCGCAACTATGGCTACACCTTC.

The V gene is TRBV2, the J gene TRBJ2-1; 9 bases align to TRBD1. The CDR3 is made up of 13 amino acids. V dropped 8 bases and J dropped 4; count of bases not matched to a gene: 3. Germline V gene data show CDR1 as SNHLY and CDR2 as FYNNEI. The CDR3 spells CASSTGGYNEQFF. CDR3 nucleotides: TGTGCCAGCTCGACAGGGGGGTACAATGAGCAGTTCTTC.

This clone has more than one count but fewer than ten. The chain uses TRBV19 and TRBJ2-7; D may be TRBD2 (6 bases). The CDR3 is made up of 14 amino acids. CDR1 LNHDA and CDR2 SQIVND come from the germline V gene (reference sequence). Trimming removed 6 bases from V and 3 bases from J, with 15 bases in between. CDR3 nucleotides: TGTGCCAGTAGGAGCGAACGCGGGAACTACGAGCAGTACTTC. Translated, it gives CASRSERGNYEQYF. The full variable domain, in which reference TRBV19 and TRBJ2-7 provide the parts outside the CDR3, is DGGITQSPKYLFRKEGQNVTLSCEQNLNHDAMYWYRQDPGQGLRLIYYSQIVNDFQKGDIAEGYSVSREKKESFPLTVTSAQKNPTAFYLCASRSERGNYEQYFGPGTRLTVT.

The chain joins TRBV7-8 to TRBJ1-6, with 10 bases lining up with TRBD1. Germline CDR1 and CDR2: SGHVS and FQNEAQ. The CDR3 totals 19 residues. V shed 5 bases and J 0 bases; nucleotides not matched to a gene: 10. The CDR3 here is CASSLTSWTGGSYNSPLHF. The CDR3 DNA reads TGTGCCAGCAGCCTGACGAGCTGGACAGGGGGCTCCTATAATTCACCCCTCCACTTT.

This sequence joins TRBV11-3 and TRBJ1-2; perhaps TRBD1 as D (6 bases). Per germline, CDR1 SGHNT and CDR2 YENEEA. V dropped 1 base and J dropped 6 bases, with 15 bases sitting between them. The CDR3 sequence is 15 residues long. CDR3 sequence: CASSLAGGGRNGYTF. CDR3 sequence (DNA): TGTGCCAGCAGCTTAGCCGGGGGGGGCAGAAATGGCTACACCTTC. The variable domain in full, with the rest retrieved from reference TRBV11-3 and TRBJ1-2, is EAGVVQSPRYKIIEKKQPVAFWCNPISGHNTLYWYLQNLGQGPELLIRYENEEAVDDSQLPKDRFSAERLKGVDSTLKIQPAELGDSAVYLCASSLAGGGRNGYTFGSGTRLTVV.

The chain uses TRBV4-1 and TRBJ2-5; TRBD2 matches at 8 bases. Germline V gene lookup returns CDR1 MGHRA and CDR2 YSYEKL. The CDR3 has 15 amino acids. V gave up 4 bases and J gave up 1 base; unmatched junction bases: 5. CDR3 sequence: CASSPLAGGQETQYF. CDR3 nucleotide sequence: TGCGCCAGCAGCCCTTTGGCGGGGGGCCAAGAGACCCAGTACTTC.

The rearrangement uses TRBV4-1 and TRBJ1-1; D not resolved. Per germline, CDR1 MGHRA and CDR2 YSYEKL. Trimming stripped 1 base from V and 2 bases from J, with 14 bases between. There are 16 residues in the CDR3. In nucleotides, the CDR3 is TGCGCCAGCAGCCAAGGACCGGAGCCTCTCAACACTGAAGCTTTCTTT. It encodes CASSQGPEPLNTEAFF.

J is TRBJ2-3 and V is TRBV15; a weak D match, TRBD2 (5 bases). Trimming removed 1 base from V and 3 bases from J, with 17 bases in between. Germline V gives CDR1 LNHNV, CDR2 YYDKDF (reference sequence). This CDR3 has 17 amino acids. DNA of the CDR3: TGTGCCACCAGCAGAGCCCTTACTAGGAGCCAAACAGATACGCAGTATTTT. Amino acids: CATSRALTRSQTDTQYF.

As DNA, the CDR3 is TGTGCCAGCAGGGAGGAACCGGTGGGTGGACTAGCGTACAATGAGCAGTTCTTC. Protein sequence: CASREEPVGGLAYNEQFF. The gene calls are TRBV27 and TRBJ2-1; 9 bases fit TRBD2. Germline CDR1 and CDR2: MNHEY and SMNVEV (reference sequence). The CDR3 has 18 residues. V lost 6 bases to trimming and J lost 4 bases; unmatched junction nucleotides: 16.

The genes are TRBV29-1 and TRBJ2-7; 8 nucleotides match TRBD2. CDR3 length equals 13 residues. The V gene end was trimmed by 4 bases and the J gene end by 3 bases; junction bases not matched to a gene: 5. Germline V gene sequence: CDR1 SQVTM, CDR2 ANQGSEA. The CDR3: CSVGPSGSYEQYF. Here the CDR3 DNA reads TGCAGCGTTGGACCCAGCGGGAGCTACGAGCAGTACTTC.

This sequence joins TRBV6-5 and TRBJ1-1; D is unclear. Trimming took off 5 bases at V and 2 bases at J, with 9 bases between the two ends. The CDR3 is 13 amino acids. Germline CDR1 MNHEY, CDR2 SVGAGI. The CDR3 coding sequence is TGTGCCAGCAGTGTAGATTTAAACACTGAAGCTTTCTTT. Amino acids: CASSVDLNTEAFF.

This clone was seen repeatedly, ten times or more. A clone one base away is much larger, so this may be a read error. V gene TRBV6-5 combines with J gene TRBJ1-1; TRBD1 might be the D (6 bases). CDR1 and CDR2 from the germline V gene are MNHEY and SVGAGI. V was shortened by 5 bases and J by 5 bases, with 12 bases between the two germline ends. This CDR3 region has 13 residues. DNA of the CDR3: TGTGCCAGCAGTGCACAGGGTGGTACTGAAGCTTTCTTT. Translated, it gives CASSAQGGTEAFF.

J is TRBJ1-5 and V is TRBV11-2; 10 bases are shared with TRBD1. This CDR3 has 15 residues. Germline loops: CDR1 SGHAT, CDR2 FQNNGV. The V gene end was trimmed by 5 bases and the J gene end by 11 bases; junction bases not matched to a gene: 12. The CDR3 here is CASSVGTGEVGAQHF. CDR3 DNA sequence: TGTGCCAGCAGCGTAGGGACAGGGGAAGTGGGAGCCCAGCATTTT. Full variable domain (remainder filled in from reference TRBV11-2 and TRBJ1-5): EAGVAQSPRYKIIEKRQSVAFWCNPISGHATLYWYQQILGQGPKLLIQFQNNGVVDDSQLPKDRFSAERLKGVDSTLKIQPAKLEDSAVYLCASSVGTGEVGAQHFGDGTRLSIL.

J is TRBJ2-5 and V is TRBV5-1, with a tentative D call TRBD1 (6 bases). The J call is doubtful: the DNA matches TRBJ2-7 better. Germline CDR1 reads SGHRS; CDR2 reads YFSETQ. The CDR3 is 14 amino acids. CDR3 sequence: CASSSHPQGYEQYF. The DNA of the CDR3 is TGCGCCAGCAGCTCACACCCACAGGGATACGAGCAGTACTTC.

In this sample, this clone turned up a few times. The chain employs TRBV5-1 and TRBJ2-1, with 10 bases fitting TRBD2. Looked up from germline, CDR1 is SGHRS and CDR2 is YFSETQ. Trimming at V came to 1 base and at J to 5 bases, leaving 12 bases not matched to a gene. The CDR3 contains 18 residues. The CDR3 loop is CASSLHPQREGPHNEQFF. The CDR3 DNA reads TGCGCCAGCAGCTTGCATCCCCAGCGGGAGGGCCCCCACAATGAGCAGTTCTTC. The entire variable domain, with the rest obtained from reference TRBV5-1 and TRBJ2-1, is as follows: KAGVTQTPRYLIKTRGQQVTLSCSPISGHRSVSWYQQTPGQGLQFLFEYFSETQRNKGNFPGRFSGRQFSNSRSEMNVSTLELGDSALYLCASSLHPQREGPHNEQFFGPGTRLTVL.

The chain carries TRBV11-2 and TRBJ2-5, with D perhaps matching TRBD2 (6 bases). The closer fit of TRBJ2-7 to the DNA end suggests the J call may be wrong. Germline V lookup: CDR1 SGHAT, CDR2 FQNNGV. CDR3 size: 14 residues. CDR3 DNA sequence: TGTGCCAGCAGCTTAGATCGGGGGTACTACGAGCAGTACTTC. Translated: CASSLDRGYYEQYF.

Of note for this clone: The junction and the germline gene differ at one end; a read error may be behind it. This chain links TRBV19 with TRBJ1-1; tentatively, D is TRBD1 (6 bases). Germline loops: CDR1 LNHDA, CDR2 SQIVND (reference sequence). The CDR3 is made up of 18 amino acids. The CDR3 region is CATSIDGTDRPMNTEAFF. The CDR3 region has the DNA TGTGCCACTAGTATAGATGGTACGGACAGACCCATGAACACTGAAGCTTTCTTT.

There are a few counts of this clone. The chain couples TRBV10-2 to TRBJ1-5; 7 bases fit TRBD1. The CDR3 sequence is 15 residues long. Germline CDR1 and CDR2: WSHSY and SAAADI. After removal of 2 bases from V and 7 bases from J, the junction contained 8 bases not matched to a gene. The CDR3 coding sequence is TGCGCCAGCAGTGAGGATTGGACAGGTTTCCAGCCCCAGCATTTT. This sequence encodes CASSEDWTGFQPQHF.

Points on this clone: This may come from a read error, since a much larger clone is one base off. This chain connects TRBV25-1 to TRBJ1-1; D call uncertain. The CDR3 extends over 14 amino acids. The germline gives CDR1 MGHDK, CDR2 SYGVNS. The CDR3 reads CDSSESYSPFEAFF. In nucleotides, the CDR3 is TGTGACAGCAGTGAATCCTACAGCCCATTTGAAGCTTTCTTT.

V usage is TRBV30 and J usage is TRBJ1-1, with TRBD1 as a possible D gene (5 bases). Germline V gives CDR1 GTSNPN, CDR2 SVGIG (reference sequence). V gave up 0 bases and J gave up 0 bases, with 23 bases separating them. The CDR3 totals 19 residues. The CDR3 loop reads CAWSVGWTSFRGMNTEAFF. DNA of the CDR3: TGTGCCTGGAGTGTAGGATGGACATCCTTCCGCGGGATGAACACTGAAGCTTTCTTT.

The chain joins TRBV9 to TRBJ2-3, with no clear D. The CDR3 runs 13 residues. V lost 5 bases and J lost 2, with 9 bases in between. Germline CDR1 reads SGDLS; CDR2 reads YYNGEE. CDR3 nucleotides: TGTGCCAGCAGTCCTGGCCTCACAGATACGCAGTATTTT. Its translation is CASSPGLTDTQYF.

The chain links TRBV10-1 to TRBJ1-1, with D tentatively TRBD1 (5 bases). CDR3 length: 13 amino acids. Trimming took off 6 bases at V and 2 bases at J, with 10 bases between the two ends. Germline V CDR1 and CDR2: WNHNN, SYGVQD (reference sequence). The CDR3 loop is CASSRAVNTEAFF. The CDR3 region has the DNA TGCGCCAGCAGCAGGGCCGTAAACACTGAAGCTTTCTTT.

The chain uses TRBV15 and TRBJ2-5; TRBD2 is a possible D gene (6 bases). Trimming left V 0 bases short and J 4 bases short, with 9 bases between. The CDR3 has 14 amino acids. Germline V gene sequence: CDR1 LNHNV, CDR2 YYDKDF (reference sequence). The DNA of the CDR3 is TGTGCCACCAGCAGAGATCAGGGACTAGAGACCCAGTACTTC. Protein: CATSRDQGLETQYF.

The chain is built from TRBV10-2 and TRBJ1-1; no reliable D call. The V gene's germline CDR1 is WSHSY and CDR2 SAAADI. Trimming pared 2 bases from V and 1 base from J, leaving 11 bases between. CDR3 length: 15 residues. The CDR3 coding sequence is TGCGCCAGCAGTGAGAGACGGGAATGGAACACTGAAGCTTTCTTT. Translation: CASSERREWNTEAFF.

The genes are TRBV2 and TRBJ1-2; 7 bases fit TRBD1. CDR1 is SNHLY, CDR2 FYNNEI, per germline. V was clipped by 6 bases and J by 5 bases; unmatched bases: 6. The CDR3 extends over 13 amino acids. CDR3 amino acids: CASREGAKYGYTF. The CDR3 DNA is TGTGCCAGCAGGGAGGGGGCGAAATATGGCTACACCTTC.

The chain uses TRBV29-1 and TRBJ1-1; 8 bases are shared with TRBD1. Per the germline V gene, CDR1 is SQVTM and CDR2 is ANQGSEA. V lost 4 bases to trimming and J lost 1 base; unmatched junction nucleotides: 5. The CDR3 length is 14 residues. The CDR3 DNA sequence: TGCAGCGTTGTATCGGGGACAGGGAACACTGAAGCTTTCTTT. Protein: CSVVSGTGNTEAFF. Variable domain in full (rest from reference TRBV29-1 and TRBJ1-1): SAVISQKPSRDICQRGTSLTIQCQVDSQVTMMFWYRQQPGQSLTLIATANQGSEATYESGFVIDKFPISRPNLTFSTLTVSNMSPEDSSIYLCSVVSGTGNTEAFFGQGTRLTVV.

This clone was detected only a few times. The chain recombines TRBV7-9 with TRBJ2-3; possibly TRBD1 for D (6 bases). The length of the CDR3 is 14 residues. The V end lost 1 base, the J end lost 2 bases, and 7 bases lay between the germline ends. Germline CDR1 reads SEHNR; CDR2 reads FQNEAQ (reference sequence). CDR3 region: CASSLGTDTDTQYF. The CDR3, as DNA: TGTGCCAGCAGCTTAGGGACAGACACAGATACGCAGTATTTT.